Given below is one T cell receptor (beta chain) in context. The antigen is undetermined. Vbeta (60) and Jbeta (13) primers were used in the PCR. Clones were read by immunoSEQ multiplex PCR, and TCRdb kept only the in-frame ones, dropping some. The sample shows about 110,000 clones, 74% of them seen only once. Germline V gives CDR1 SNHLY, CDR2 FYNNEI. The CDR3 runs 15 residues. Trimming at V came to 6 bases and at J to 5 bases, leaving 11 bases not matched to a gene. The entry originates in a study of cytomegalovirus exposure and HLA in healthy donors. Findings and caveats of the study: Certain indistinguishable V segments, among them TRBV6-2 and TRBV6-3, were excluded.

The TCR comes from a man aged 50 to 59 in good health and CMV-seropositive. The sequenced material came from PBMCs. The chain joins TRBV2 to TRBJ2-7; the match to TRBD1 covers 9 bases. The CDR3: CASRTRGQGRNEQYF. The CDR3 DNA reads TGTGCCAGCAGGACCCGAGGACAGGGGAGGAACGAGCAGTACTTC.